The sequence of this T cell receptor (beta chain) was determined in a study of T cells after yellow fever vaccination. Study background: Preparation of the low-cell-number fractions used SMART-Seq v4 Ultra Low Input. Study-level findings and limits: Weaker in magnitude, the secondary response showed a faster peak on day 5 versus 15. Contaminants from the bulk population, in the form of abundant clonotypes, could be found in FACS-sorted repertoires.

The CDR3 is 16 residues long. Germline lookup yields CDR1 SEHNR and CDR2 FQNEAQ (reference sequence). The V gene lost 5 bases and the J gene lost 3 bases, with 17 bases spanning the gap. Template switching by 5'RACE produced TCR cDNA, adding a universal primer site and UMIs. TCRdb fed the 5' RACE reads into MiXCR, producing one record per CDR3 protein. The table shows under 200,000 distinct CDR3 sequences, with 9.5% to 12% occurring only once. This clonotype appeared a few times. Its antigen is still unknown. The chain is built from TRBV7-9 and TRBJ2-1; D possibly matches TRBD1 or TRBD2 (6 bases each). The sample consisted of CD8+ T cells sorted from PBMCs, taken 15 days after the yellow fever booster vaccination. The source is a man younger than 35 who received the YFV17D yellow fever vaccine. CDR3 bases: TGTGCCAGCAGCCCGCCGGGGGCACCCGACTACAATGAGCAGTTCTTC. Protein sequence: CASSPPGAPDYNEQFF.